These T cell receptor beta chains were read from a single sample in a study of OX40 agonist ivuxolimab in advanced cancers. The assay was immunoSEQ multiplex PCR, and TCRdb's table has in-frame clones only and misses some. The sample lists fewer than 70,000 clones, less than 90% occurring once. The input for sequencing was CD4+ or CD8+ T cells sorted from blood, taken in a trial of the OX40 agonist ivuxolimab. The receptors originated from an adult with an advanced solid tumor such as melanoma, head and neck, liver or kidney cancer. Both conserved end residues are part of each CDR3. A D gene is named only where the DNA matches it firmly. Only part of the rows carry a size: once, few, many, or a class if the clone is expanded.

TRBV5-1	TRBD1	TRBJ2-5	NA	TGCGCCAGCAGCTTGGGGCCAGGGGGGACCCAGTACTTC	CASSLGPGGTQYF
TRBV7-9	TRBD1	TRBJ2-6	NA	TGTGCCAGCAGCCCTCCGTTTAGGACAGGGGGCTCTGGGGCCAACGTCCTGACTTTC	CASSPPFRTGGSGANVLTF
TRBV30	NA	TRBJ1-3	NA	TGTGCCTGGGGGGGAAGGGCCCTCTCTGGAAACACCATATATTTT	CAWGGRALSGNTIYF
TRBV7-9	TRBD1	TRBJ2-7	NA	TGTGCCAGCAGCTTGACAGGGGAGCACGAGCAGTACTTC	CASSLTGEHEQYF
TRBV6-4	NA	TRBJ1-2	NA	TGTGCCAGCAGTCGAGAGGCCTCAAACTATGGCTACACCTTC	CASSREASNYGYTF
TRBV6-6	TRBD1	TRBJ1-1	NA	TGTGCCAGCAGTTGGGACAGAGATAACACTGAAGCTTTCTTT	CASSWDRDNTEAFF
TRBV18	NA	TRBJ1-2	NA	TGTGCCAGCTCACCACTCTCCAGGGCTAACTCCCCTTTTTTTTATGGCTACACCTTC	CASSPLSRANSPFFYGYTF
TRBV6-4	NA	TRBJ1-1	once	TGTGCCAGCCACATTTCGCGGGGGACTGAAGCTTTCTTT	CASHISRGTEAFF
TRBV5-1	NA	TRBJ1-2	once	TGCGCCAGCAGCTTGGAGCAGGCCCTCTATGGCTACACCTTC	CASSLEQALYGYTF
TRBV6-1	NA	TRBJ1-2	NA	TGTGCCAGCAGTGCCCTCGGGACCTATGGCTACACCTTC	CASSALGTYGYTF
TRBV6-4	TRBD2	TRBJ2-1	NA	TGTGCCAGCAGTGACTTACCCGGGACTAGCAATGAGCAGTTCTTC	CASSDLPGTSNEQFF
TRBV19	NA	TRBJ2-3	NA	TGTGCCAGTAGTACTACAGGGTCAACCGGGGCAACAGATACGCAGTATTTT	CASSTTGSTGATDTQYF
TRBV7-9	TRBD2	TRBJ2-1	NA	TGTGCCAGCAGCTGGACTAGCGGGAGTGAGGAGCAGTTCTTC	CASSWTSGSEEQFF
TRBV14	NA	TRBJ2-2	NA	TGTGCCAGCAGCCAAGAATTAAACGGGGAGCTGTTTTTT	CASSQELNGELFF
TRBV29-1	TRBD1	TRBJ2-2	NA	TGCAGCGTGGAGGGGACAGGGGTAACCGGGGAGCTGTTTTTT	CSVEGTGVTGELFF
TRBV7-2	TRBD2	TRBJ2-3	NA	TGTGCCAGCAGCTTAGAATTGACTAGCGGGGTTAGCACAGATACGCAGTATTTT	CASSLELTSGVSTDTQYF
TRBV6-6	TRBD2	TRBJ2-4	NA	TGTGCCAGCAGGGGACTAGCGGACGGGAACATTCAGTACTTC	CASRGLADGNIQYF
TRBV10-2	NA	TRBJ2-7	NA	TGCGCCATCAAAAGAACTAGAGATGGGGCCTACGAGCAGTACTTC	CAIKRTRDGAYEQYF
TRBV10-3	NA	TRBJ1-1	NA	TGTGCCGTCAGTGAAGGGGAGACTGAAGCTTTCTTT	CAVSEGETEAFF
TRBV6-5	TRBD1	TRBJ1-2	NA	TGTGCCAGCAGTTCAAGGGCAACAGGGGGAGGCTATGGCTACACCTTC	CASSSRATGGGYGYTF
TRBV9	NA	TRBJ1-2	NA	TGTGCCAGCAGCGTATCACCCGACAGTTATGGCTACACCTTC	CASSVSPDSYGYTF
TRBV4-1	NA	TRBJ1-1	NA	TGCGCCAGCAGCCAAGTACAAGGTTTCGTGGAGTCCACTGAAGCTTTCTTT	CASSQVQGFVESTEAFF
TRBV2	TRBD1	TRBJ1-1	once	TGTGCCACGCTACCCGACAGGGAGGCTGAAGCTTTCTTT	CATLPDREAEAFF
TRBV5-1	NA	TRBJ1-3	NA	TGCGCCAGCAGCTTGGGACAGGCCAGCTCTGGAAACACCATATATTTT	CASSLGQASSGNTIYF
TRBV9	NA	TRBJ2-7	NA	TGTGCCAGCAGCGTAGCTGGCAGGGACTTGAAATTC	CASSVAGRDLKF
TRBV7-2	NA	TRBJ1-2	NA	TGTGCCAGCAGCTCCCGGAGAATTAACTATGGCTACACCTTC	CASSSRRINYGYTF
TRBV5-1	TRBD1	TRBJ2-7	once	TGCGCCAGCAGCCCCGGACAGGGTAAAGCCTACGAGCAGTACTTC	CASSPGQGKAYEQYF
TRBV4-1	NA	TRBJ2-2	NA	TGCGCCAGCAGCCTACTTACGAACACCGGGGAGCTGTTTTTT	CASSLLTNTGELFF
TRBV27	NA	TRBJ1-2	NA	TGTGCCAGCAGTTCTTACAGGGTTAACTATGGCTACACCTTC	CASSSYRVNYGYTF
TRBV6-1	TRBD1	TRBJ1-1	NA	TGTGCCAGCAGTACGGGACAGGGAGCCGAAGCTTTCTTT	CASSTGQGAEAFF
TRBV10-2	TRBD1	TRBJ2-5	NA	TGCGCCAGCAGTGTCAACAGGGGGGTACGGGAGACCCAGTACTTC	CASSVNRGVRETQYF
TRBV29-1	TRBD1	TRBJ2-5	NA	TGCAGCGTTCTCAACCCGGGACAGGGGTTGAAGACCCAGTACTTC	CSVLNPGQGLKTQYF
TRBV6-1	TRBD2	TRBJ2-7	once	TGTGCCAGCAGCCGAGGGACTAGCGGTACCTACGAGCAGTACTTC	CASSRGTSGTYEQYF
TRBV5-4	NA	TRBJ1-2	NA	TGTGCCAGCAGCCCAAATACGGGGAACGGCTACACCTTC	CASSPNTGNGYTF
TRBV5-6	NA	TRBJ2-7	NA	TGTGCCAGCAGCCTTCTGGACAGCTCCTACGAGCAGTACTTC	CASSLLDSSYEQYF
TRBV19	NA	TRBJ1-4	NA	TGTGCCAGTAGTGTTTCGGCAGGGCCTAATGAAAAACTGTTTTTT	CASSVSAGPNEKLFF
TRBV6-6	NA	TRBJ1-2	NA	TGTGCCAGCAGTATCGACAATAACTATGGCTACACCTTC	CASSIDNNYGYTF
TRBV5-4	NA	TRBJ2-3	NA	TGTGCCAGCAGCTTGGTCAGCACGGATACGCAGTATTTT	CASSLVSTDTQYF
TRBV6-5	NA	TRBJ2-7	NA	TGTGCCAGCAGTCGGGACAAAAACTACGAGCAGTACTTC	CASSRDKNYEQYF
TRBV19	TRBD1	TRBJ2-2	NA	TGTGCCAGTAGTCAGCGGACAGGGGAGGGCGGGGAGCTGTTTTTT	CASSQRTGEGGELFF
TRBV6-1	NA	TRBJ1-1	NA	TGTGCCAGCAGTGTTGGGGGGGCTAGGTACACTGAAGCTTTCTTT	CASSVGGARYTEAFF
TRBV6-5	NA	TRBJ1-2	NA	TGTGCCAGCAGTTACTCCGGGACCCGATACTATGGCTACACCTTC	CASSYSGTRYYGYTF
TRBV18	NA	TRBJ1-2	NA	TGTGCCAGCTCTCCAACCCAGGAAAGGGTATATGGCTACACCTTC	CASSPTQERVYGYTF
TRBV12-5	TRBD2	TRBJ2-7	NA	TGTGCTAGTGCTTCGACTAGCGGAACCTACGAGCAGTACTTC	CASASTSGTYEQYF
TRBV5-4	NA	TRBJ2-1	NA	TGTGCCAGCAGCCCACGTGAGGGGACCTACAATGAGCAGTTCTTC	CASSPREGTYNEQFF
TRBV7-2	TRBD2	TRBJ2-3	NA	TGTGCCAGCAGCTTTAGCAGCGGGGGGGCCTATTTGGCAGATACGCAGTATTTT	CASSFSSGGAYLADTQYF
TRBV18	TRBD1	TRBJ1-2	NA	TGTGCCAGCTCACCAGGTGGACAGGGCCTCTATGGCTACACCTTC	CASSPGGQGLYGYTF
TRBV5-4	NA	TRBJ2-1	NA	TGTGCCAGCAGCTTGAACGTCCAGGGGAGCAATGAGCAGTTCTTC	CASSLNVQGSNEQFF
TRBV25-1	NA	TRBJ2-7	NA	TGTGCCAGCAGTGAATTGGAGGGCGGGCCCTACGAGCAGTACTTC	CASSELEGGPYEQYF
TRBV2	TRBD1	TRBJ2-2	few	TGTGCCAGCAGTTTCCAGGGGGCGGGCGGGGAGCTGTTTTTT	CASSFQGAGGELFF
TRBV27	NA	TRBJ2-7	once	TGTGCCAGCAGTTTATCGACGCCCCCCGACCGGTACGAGCAGTACTTC	CASSLSTPPDRYEQYF
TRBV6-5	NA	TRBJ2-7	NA	TGTGCCAGCAGGTTGGACCCGACAGCCTACGAGCAGTACTTC	CASRLDPTAYEQYF
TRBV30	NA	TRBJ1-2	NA	TGTGCCTGGAGTGTAAGTAGGCAGGCAGCTGGCTACACCTTC	CAWSVSRQAAGYTF
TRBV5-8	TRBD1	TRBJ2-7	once	TGTGCCAGCAGCTCGTCCGGGACAGGGGGCGAGCAGTACTTC	CASSSSGTGGEQYF
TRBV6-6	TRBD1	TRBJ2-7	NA	TGTGCCAGCAGTTACGTAGCCGGGACAGGGCGCCACGAGCAGTACTTC	CASSYVAGTGRHEQYF